The 10 T cell receptor beta chains listed next were all sequenced from one sample in a study of blood T cell repertoires in COVID-19. This table comes from immunoSEQ multiplex PCR, and its TCRdb copy is limited to in-frame clones, with some not included. Seen here are about 240,000 clones, 75% to 90% observed once, and the top ten hold roughly 3.7%. Sequenced sample: PBMCs or T cells enriched from blood (not recorded which). The receptors derive from a woman under 40 who had recovered from COVID-19.

The chain couples TRBV28 to TRBJ2-1; no reliable D call. From germline, CDR1 is MDHEN and CDR2 SYDVKM. The CDR3 has 13 amino acids. Trimming stripped 7 bases from V and 4 bases from J, with 11 bases between. CDR3 region: CASINLRYNEQFF. CDR3 bases: TGTGCCAGCATAAACTTACGGTACAATGAGCAGTTCTTC.

The chain has TRBV4-2 and TRBJ1-5, with a weak D call TRBD1 (5 bases). V lost 1 base, J lost 5 bases, and 15 bases lay in between. Germline CDR1 LGHNA, CDR2 YNFKEQ. CDR3 length: 16 amino acids. CDR3 protein: CASSQVLVAGHQPQHF. DNA for the CDR3: TGTGCCAGCAGCCAAGTTTTGGTGGCAGGGCATCAGCCCCAGCATTTT.

V and J are TRBV30 and TRBJ1-1; tentative D call: TRBD1 (6 bases). CDR1 and CDR2 from the germline V gene are GTSNPN and SVGIG (reference sequence). CDR3 length: 13 amino acids. Trimming cost V 4 bases and J 4 bases, with 13 bases left between them. The CDR3 loop is CAWNRAAGTEAFF. The CDR3 DNA reads as TGTGCCTGGAACAGGGCGGCTGGCACTGAAGCTTTCTTT. The entire variable domain, with the rest obtained from reference TRBV30 and TRBJ1-1, is as follows: SQTIHQWPATLVQPVGSPLSLECTVEGTSNPNLYWYRQAAGRGLQLLFYSVGIGQISSEVPQNLSASRPQDRQFILSSKKLLLSDSGFYLCAWNRAAGTEAFFGQGTRLTVV.

This clone came up once. V and J are TRBV24-1 and TRBJ1-2; TRBD1 is a possible D gene (5 bases). Germline loops: CDR1 KGHDR, CDR2 SFDVKD. The CDR3 extends over 14 amino acids. Trimming cost V 6 bases and J 5 bases, with 15 bases left between them. The CDR3 DNA reads as TGTGCCACCAGTTCGTCAGGGAATTCTTATGGCTACACCTTC. It translates to CATSSSGNSYGYTF.

The chain employs TRBV5-4 and TRBJ2-3; 9 nucleotides line up with TRBD1. V trimming: 0 bases; J trimming: 3 bases; junction bases outside the gene matches: 2. The CDR3 extends over 15 amino acids. CDR1 and CDR2 (germline): SGHNT, YYREEE (reference sequence). CDR3 bases: TGTGCCAGCAGCTTGGGGACAGGGGAGACAGATACGCAGTATTTT. The encoded protein is CASSLGTGETDTQYF.

J is TRBJ2-2 and V is TRBV5-1; 11 nucleotides match TRBD2. The V segment lost 4 bases and the J segment 7 bases; nucleotides outside the gene matches: 12. The CDR3 is made up of 17 amino acids. Germline V gene sequence: CDR1 SGHRS, CDR2 YFSETQ. CDR3: CASSLGLAARLDGELFF. The CDR3 DNA follows: TGCGCCAGCAGCCTGGGACTAGCGGCCCGATTAGACGGGGAGCTGTTTTTT.

This clone was found a few times. The V call is TRBV15, the J call TRBJ1-5; no clear D gene. Trimming stripped 6 bases from V and 5 bases from J, with 14 bases between. Germline lookup yields CDR1 LNHNV and CDR2 YYDKDF (reference sequence). This CDR3 comprises 14 residues. CDR3 nucleotide sequence: TGTGCCACCAGTGAGTTAAATAATGATCAGCCCCAGCATTTT. Its translation is CATSELNNDQPQHF.

The chain carries TRBV28 and TRBJ2-1; 11 bases align to TRBD1. V lost 5 bases, J lost 3 bases, and 15 bases stayed unmatched. The CDR3 sequence is 19 residues long. Germline V lookup: CDR1 MDHEN, CDR2 SYDVKM. The CDR3 region is CASSPGQGAPLIYYNEQFF. CDR3 DNA: TGTGCCAGCAGTCCAGGACAGGGGGCGCCTCTCATCTACTACAATGAGCAGTTCTTC. Looking up the rest from reference TRBV28 and TRBJ2-1 gives the full variable domain: DVKVTQSSRYLVKRTGEKVFLECVQDMDHENMFWYRQDPGLGLRLIYFSYDVKMKEKGDIPEGYSVSREKKERFSLILESASTNQTSMYLCASSPGQGAPLIYYNEQFFGPGTRLTVL.

The rearrangement links TRBV7-8 to TRBJ2-7; weak D call: TRBD2 (5 bases). Trimming cost V 5 bases and J 3 bases, with 11 bases left between them. Looked up from germline, CDR1 is SGHVS and CDR2 is FQNEAQ. This CDR3 contains 13 residues. CDR3 bases: TGTGCCAGCAGCACCGCCGGGGACTACGAGCAGTACTTC. Protein sequence: CASSTAGDYEQYF.

This chain links TRBV6-5 with TRBJ1-2; 7 nucleotides agree with TRBD1. The V gene end was trimmed by 6 bases and the J gene end by 5 bases; junction bases not matched to a gene: 9. Germline CDR1 is MNHEY and CDR2 is SVGAGI. This CDR3 contains 14 residues. CDR3 protein: CASSSGQRRYGYTF. The CDR3 DNA reads TGTGCCAGCAGCTCGGGACAGAGGAGGTATGGCTACACCTTC.